This T cell receptor beta chain was sequenced in a study of shared clonotypes between healthy human individuals. Some clones are missing from TCRdb's copy, which holds only in-frame ones; the method was immunoSEQ multiplex PCR. The sample holds 2 million to 2.5 million clones, about 95% seen once. V trimming: 4 bases; J trimming: 6 bases; junction bases outside the gene matches: 17. In germline, CDR1 is SGHDT, CDR2 YYEEEE. This CDR3 spans 17 amino acids. CD8 cells classed as naive were CD45RO-negative and positively selected for CCR7, excluding terminally differentiated effector memory CD45RA+ cells.

The chain uses TRBV5-6 and TRBJ1-2, with 8 bases lining up with TRBD1. This receptor was obtained from a man younger than 30 in good health. Sequenced material: naive CD8+ T cells sorted from blood. The CDR3 coding sequence is TGTGCCAGCAGCATGAGGAGGGGACAGGAAACTTGGAATGGCTACACCTTC. Its translation: CASSMRRGQETWNGYTF.